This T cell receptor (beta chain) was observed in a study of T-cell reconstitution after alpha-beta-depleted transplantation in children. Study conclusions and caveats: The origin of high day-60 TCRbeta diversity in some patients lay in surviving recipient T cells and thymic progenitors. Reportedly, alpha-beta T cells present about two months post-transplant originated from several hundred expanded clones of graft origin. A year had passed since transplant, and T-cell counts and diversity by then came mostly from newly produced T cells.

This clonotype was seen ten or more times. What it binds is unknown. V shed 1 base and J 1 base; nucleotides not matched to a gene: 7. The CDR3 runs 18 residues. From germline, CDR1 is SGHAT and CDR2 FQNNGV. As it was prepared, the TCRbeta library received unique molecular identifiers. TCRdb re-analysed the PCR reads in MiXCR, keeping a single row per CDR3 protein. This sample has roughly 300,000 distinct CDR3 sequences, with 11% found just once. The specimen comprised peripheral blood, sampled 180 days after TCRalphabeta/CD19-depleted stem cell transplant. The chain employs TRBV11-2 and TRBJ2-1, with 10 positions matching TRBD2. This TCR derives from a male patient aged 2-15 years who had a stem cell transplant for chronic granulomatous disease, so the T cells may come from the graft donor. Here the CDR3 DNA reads TGTGCCAGCAGCTTAGGTCCTAGCGGGAGACCGTCCTACAATGAGCAGTTCTTC. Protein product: CASSLGPSGRPSYNEQFF.